This T cell receptor beta chain was captured by sequencing in a study of blood T cell repertoires in COVID-19 (dated by TCRdb to about 2020). Notes on the research overall: Samples covering the acute and convalescent phases of COVID-19 were provided by collaborators in the United States, Italy and Spain. HLA class I and class II types, where available, came from metadata supplied by the sample provider rather than from assay-based typing. Subjects who had been exposed to COVID-19, were actively infected with it, or had recovered from it provided the deeply sampled blood TCRbeta repertoires that made up the dataset. The repertoires were made available in a free public database intended to serve as a resource for research on the immune response to SARS-CoV-2. The samples were drawn from the first 160 participants of the ongoing ImmuneRACE study and from over a thousand subjects provided by 6 global collaborators. A de-identified subject ID, COVID-19 status, age in years and sex were almost always included in the sample metadata. The prospective study material was composed of cDNA or gDNA derived from T cells, B-cell-depleted T cells, or PBMCs. The paper's findings and limits, for the study overall: The amount of clinical and demographic metadata varied by source and participant and was provided uncurated.

TCRbeta CDR3 regions were amplified from genomic DNA using the immunoSEQ Assay, a bias-controlled multiplex PCR. The authors' analysis ran thus. Within the assay, amplification of reference gene primers was used to estimate how many nucleated cells each sample contained. To quantify the absolute abundance of each unique TCRbeta CDR3 rearrangement, sequence reads were collapsed and filtered. For each sample, productive Simpson clonality was calculated by taking the square root of Simpson's diversity index across productive rearrangements. TCRdb mirrors the immuneACCESS table, restricted to in-frame sequences. Some clones are absent from its copies; in checked studies, under half trace to an unresolved V gene, and the reason for the others is unknown. The V and J calls and clone size are taken from that table; D and trimming were inferred from the DNA. The table for this sample lists about 160,000 clones; 75% to 85% of them were counted only once. 6% of the sample rests with the top ten.

As regards this clone: Which antigen it targets is not known. The record has no base qualities; no much larger clone is one base away.

Participants in the prospective study were aged roughly 18 to 89 years, lived in approximately 26 United States geographic areas, and enrolled through a virtual design. In the prospective study, cohorts were assigned on the basis of participant-reported clinical history obtained from a screening survey and a study questionnaire. For ImmuneRACE Cohort 3, a participant was defined as recovered based on two consecutive negative NP/OP PCR tests, clearance by a healthcare professional, or resolution of symptoms. Mobile phlebotomists in the prospective study collected whole blood, serum and a nasopharyngeal or oropharyngeal swab from every participant. Prospective study participants could optionally give additional blood draws and questionnaires over an approximately two-month period. Prospective study blood samples were shipped either frozen or at room temperature before DNA extraction. The clonotype comes from a man aged 35 to 55 who had recovered from COVID-19. Sequenced sample: PBMCs or T cells enriched from blood (not recorded which).

The DNA sequence is as follows: TGTGCCAGCAGTCCTCAAACGACAGGGGGGTACTATGGCTACACCTTC. Its translation is CASSPQTTGGYYGYTF. The sequence joins TRBV2 to TRBJ1-2; TRBD1 aligns with 9 central bases. From its cysteine to its phenylalanine, the CDR3 spans 16 amino acids. Just CDR3 DNA is preserved here, 48 bases in frame from base 1. The germline V gene encodes CDR1 SNHLY and CDR2 FYNNEI. V lost 5 bases and J lost 3 bases, and the count of bases not matched to a germline gene is 10.